This TCR beta chain came from a study of Ad26.COV2.S vaccination and SARS-CoV-2 variants. Study-wide context: Ad26.COV2.S was injected intramuscularly once or twice, 56 days apart.

Clones were sequenced by immunoSEQ multiplex PCR, and TCRdb holds only the in-frame ones, with some missing. Of fewer than 900,000 clones in the sample, around 89% were seen once. From germline, CDR1 is MRHNA and CDR2 SNTAGT. The CDR3 sequence is 21 residues long. With 0 bases clipped from V and 9 bases from J, the junction kept 22 bases outside the gene matches. Treatment reported: over 15 received Ad26.COV2.S at low or high dose, single or two shots; 5 received placebo; per-sample allocation not given. The samples were gathered on day 63 after the first injection of vaccine or placebo. In the vaccine, an Ad26 vector expressed the SARS-CoV-2 spike of the Wuhan strain.

This specimen was peripheral blood, taken in a trial of Ad26.COV2.S vaccine versus placebo. The TCR sequence derives from a person between 18 and 65 years old who received the Ad26.COV2.S COVID-19 vaccine or a placebo. This sequence joins TRBV6-4 and TRBJ1-3, with 11 bases lining up with TRBD1. The CDR3 protein is CASSDSKAPGSPDRGQSTIYF. CDR3 bases: TGTGCCAGCAGTGACTCGAAGGCCCCTGGTAGCCCGGACAGGGGGCAGAGCACCATATATTTT.